This T cell receptor beta chain was retrieved from a study of T cell responses to AZD1222 COVID-19 vaccine. Trimming cost V 0 bases and J 0 bases, with 12 bases left between them. This CDR3 contains 16 residues. Germline V CDR1 and CDR2: SGHTS, YDEGEE. Clones were read by immunoSEQ multiplex PCR, and TCRdb kept only the in-frame ones, dropping some. The table has under 200,000 clones, around 93% seen once. The sequence came from an adult in good health. V and J are TRBV5-8 and TRBJ1-1; tentative D call: TRBD1 (6 bases). The sample consisted of peripheral blood, taken on day 0 of AZD1222 vaccination. The CDR3 DNA follows: TGTGCCAGCAGCTTGGAACAGGGTGAGGTGAACACTGAAGCTTTCTTT. Translating it yields CASSLEQGEVNTEAFF.